These T cell receptor beta chains were read from a single sample in a study of T cells in Graves' hyperthyroidism and ophthalmopathy. From the multiplex PCR reads, TCRdb called clonotypes with MiXCR, one entry per CDR3 protein. The sample lists fewer than 400,000 distinct CDR3 sequences, more than 12% occurring once. The sequencing sample was made of blood. Source of these receptors: a man in his fifties or sixties with Graves' ophthalmopathy. Each CDR3 is given with its conserved first and last residue. The order of the fields is D gene, clone size, J gene, V gene, CDR3 DNA, CDR3 protein. A D gene is named only where the DNA matches it firmly. Size values are once, few and many counts, or a class for expanded clones, and some rows have none.

>NA|NA|TRBJ2-3|TRBV5-4
TGTGCCAGCAGCTTGGTTCAGGACACAGATACGCAGTATTTT
CASSLVQDTDTQYF
>NA|few|TRBJ2-3|TRBV5-1
TGCGCCAGCAGCTTGGTCGGCCCGGGGACAGATACGCAGTATTTT
CASSLVGPGTDTQYF
>NA|many|TRBJ2-7|TRBV7-9
TGTGCCAGCAGCTTAGTCGGTCAGGGGATGGACGAGCAGTACTTC
CASSLVGQGMDEQYF
>NA|NA|TRBJ2-1|TRBV12-3/TRBV12-4
TGTGCCAGCGGAGACAATGAGCAGCTCTTC
CASGDNEQLF
>NA|many|TRBJ1-2|TRBV30
TGTGCCTGGAGCGTAGGACTGTATGGCTACACCTTC
CAWSVGLYGYTF
>TRBD1|NA|TRBJ2-2|TRBV19
TGTGCCAGTACTCACCGGGACAGAAGCACCGGGGAGCTGTTTTTT
CASTHRDRSTGELFF
>NA|few|TRBJ2-5|TRBV24-1
TGTGCCACCAGTGACTCGAAGCGGGACAGGCCTAAAGAGACCCAGTACTTC
CATSDSKRDRPKETQYF
>TRBD2|many|TRBJ2-7|TRBV24-1
TGTGCCACCAGTGAGACTAGCGGGACCGAGCAGTACTTC
CATSETSGTEQYF
>TRBD2|few|TRBJ2-5|TRBV5-1
TGCGCCAGCAGCTTCGAACTAGCGGGAGCGGGGTTCCAAGAGACCCAGTACTTC
CASSFELAGAGFQETQYF
>TRBD2|few|TRBJ2-1|TRBV7-9
TGTGCCAGCAGCTCAGGGACTAGCGCCTACTCCTACAATGAGCAGTTCTTC
CASSSGTSAYSYNEQFF
>NA|many|TRBJ2-3|TRBV5-5
TGTGCCAGCAGCTTGAAACTGGGCGCCGATACGCAGTATTTT
CASSLKLGADTQYF
>NA|many|TRBJ1-2|TRBV28
TGTGCCAGCAGTTTATTTTACAGGACAAACTATGGCTACACCTTC
CASSLFYRTNYGYTF
>NA|many|TRBJ2-7|TRBV3-1
TGTGCCAGCAGCCGGTTTTTGGGGGAGTGGTACGAGCAGTACTTC
CASSRFLGEWYEQYF
>NA|many|TRBJ1-4|TRBV30
TGTGCCTGGAGTGCGGTGTTTAATGAAAAACTGTTTTTT
CAWSAVFNEKLFF
>NA|NA|TRBJ2-1|TRBV2
TGTGCCAGCACTGACGGGGGCTCCTACAATGAGCAGTTCTTC
CASTDGGSYNEQFF
>TRBD1|NA|TRBJ2-2|TRBV29-1
TGCAGCGTTGATGACAGGGGGCACTCCGGGGAGCTGTTTTTT
CSVDDRGHSGELFF
>NA|many|TRBJ2-1|TRBV5-1
TGCGCCAGCAGCTTGGCCCCCGTCTTGTCCCCCGGCCCCTACAATGAGCAGTTCTTC
CASSLAPVLSPGPYNEQFF
>NA|NA|TRBJ1-2|TRBV7-9
TGTGCCAGCAGCTTAGAGGGGACACCTCGTTATGGCTACACCTTC
CASSLEGTPRYGYTF
>NA|many|TRBJ2-2|TRBV12-3/TRBV12-4
TGTGCCAGCAGTTTAGTAGCGGCGAACACCGGGGAGCTGTTTTTT
CASSLVAANTGELFF
>NA|NA|TRBJ2-2|TRBV18
TGTGCCAGCTCACCACAACAATCAAACACCGGGGAGCTGTTTTTT
CASSPQQSNTGELFF
>NA|few|TRBJ1-2|TRBV12-3/TRBV12-4
TGTGCCAGTAGTAACGGGGGACGTGGCTACACCTTC
CASSNGGRGYTF
>NA|NA|TRBJ2-1|TRBV20-1
TGCAGTGCTAGAGAAGGCAGCGGGTTGGGGAGCAATGAGCAGTTCTTC
CSAREGSGLGSNEQFF
>TRBD2|NA|TRBJ2-7|TRBV10-3
TGTGCCATCGCTGGTAGCGGGAGTCGGGAGCAGTACTTC
CAIAGSGSREQYF
>TRBD1|many|TRBJ2-6|TRBV5-6
TGTGCCAGCAGCTTGGGGGGACAGCCCGCCAGCTCTGGGGCCAACGTCCTGACTTTC
CASSLGGQPASSGANVLTF
>NA|few|TRBJ2-2|TRBV4-2
TGTGCCAGCAGCCAAGATGTCGACACCGGGGAGCTGTTTTTT
CASSQDVDTGELFF
>NA|NA|TRBJ2-7|TRBV12-3/TRBV12-4
TGTGCCAGCAGGCCGGACGGATCCTACGAGCAGTACTTC
CASRPDGSYEQYF
>TRBD2|many|TRBJ2-1|TRBV24-1
TGTGCCACCAGTGACCCTAGCGGGGGGTTCCCATCCTACAATGAGCAGTTCTTC
CATSDPSGGFPSYNEQFF
>TRBD1|many|TRBJ1-1|TRBV20-1
TGCAGTGCTAGAGGCCAGGACAGGGGGCGGGATGAAGCTTTCTTT
CSARGQDRGRDEAFF
>NA|few|TRBJ1-2|TRBV19
TGTGCCAGTACCGGGGAGGCGCGCGGCTACACCTTC
CASTGEARGYTF
>NA|many|TRBJ1-5|TRBV5-6
TGTGCCAGCAGCCGAGCGGGACTGAGTTCTGAGCAGCCCCAGCATTTT
CASSRAGLSSEQPQHF
>TRBD1|few|TRBJ2-2|TRBV24-1
TGTGCCACCAGTGATCCCGGGACAGGGCCGTCCGGGGAGCTGTTTTTT
CATSDPGTGPSGELFF
>NA|many|TRBJ2-5|TRBV20-1
TGCAGTGCTAGAGATGAGACTAGGGGGGAGACCCAGTACTTC
CSARDETRGETQYF
>NA|NA|TRBJ2-7|TRBV6-2/TRBV6-3
TGTGCCAGCAGTTACTCTATAGTCCCAGGGCCGGGGTCCTACGAGCAGTACTTC
CASSYSIVPGPGSYEQYF
>TRBD2|many|TRBJ2-3|TRBV10-3
TGTGCCATCAGTGGAGAGACTAGCGGGACGGATACGCAGTATTTT
CAISGETSGTDTQYF
>NA|few|TRBJ2-5|TRBV11-2
TGTGCCAGCAGCCCGCGGACGTCCGGAGGGGTAGAGACCCAGTACTTC
CASSPRTSGGVETQYF
>TRBD1|NA|TRBJ1-2|TRBV7-2
TGTGCCAGCAGCGCAACAGGGGGGGTCTATGGCTACACCTTC
CASSATGGVYGYTF
>TRBD2|many|TRBJ2-5|TRBV28
TGTGCCAGCAGTTCAGCGGGAAAGACGGAGACCCAGTACTTC
CASSSAGKTETQYF
>NA|NA|TRBJ1-2|TRBV28
TGTGCCAGCAGCTTCCCTGGGACCACTATGAGCTACACCTTC
CASSFPGTTMSYTF
>TRBD1|NA|TRBJ2-3|TRBV24-1
TGTGCCACCAGTGACCCCGGGACAGGCGGAACAGATACGCAGTATTTT
CATSDPGTGGTDTQYF
>NA|few|TRBJ2-2|TRBV29-1
TGCAGCGTTGAAGATGAAACGGGGCGGACCGGGGAGCTGTTTTTT
CSVEDETGRTGELFF
>NA|NA|TRBJ1-5|TRBV11-1
TGTGCCAGCAGCCAAGGGGGGCATAACAATCAGCCCCAGCATTTT
CASSQGGHNNQPQHF
>NA|NA|TRBJ1-1|TRBV6-2/TRBV6-3
TGTGCCAGCATTAGGACAGCCATAAGGGGTTTGAACACTGAAGCTTTCTTT
CASIRTAIRGLNTEAFF
>TRBD1|many|TRBJ1-6|TRBV5-6
TGTGCCAGCAGTCCCGGGACAGGGAATTCACCCCTCCACTTT
CASSPGTGNSPLHF
>NA|once|TRBJ2-7|TRBV11-2
TGTGCCAGCAGCTTAGAAACGGGGGACTACGAGCAGTACTTC
CASSLETGDYEQYF
>NA|NA|TRBJ2-4|TRBV5-1
TGCGCCAGCAGCGGAATGATTGGAGCCAAAAACATTCAGTACTTC
CASSGMIGAKNIQYF
>NA|many|TRBJ2-7|TRBV3-1
TGTGCCAGCAGCCCTCACGGGGGCGAGTCCTACGAGCAGTACTTC
CASSPHGGESYEQYF
>NA|many|TRBJ1-2|TRBV30
TGTGCCTGGAGTCAAGGAAGGTACTATGGCTACACCTTC
CAWSQGRYYGYTF
>TRBD2|many|TRBJ2-3|TRBV5-1
TGCGCCAGCAGCTCATTAGCGGGAGATGGCACAGATACGCAGTATTTT
CASSSLAGDGTDTQYF
>NA|many|TRBJ2-1|TRBV5-6
TGTGCCAGCAGCTTCTCGCGGGACGGTGAGCAGTTCTTC
CASSFSRDGEQFF
>NA|few|TRBJ2-3|TRBV28
TGTGCCAGCAGTTCCGGGGGACTTACAGATACGCAGTATTTT
CASSSGGLTDTQYF
>TRBD2|many|TRBJ2-1|TRBV20-1
TGCAGTGCTAGAGATCTGAGACTAGCGGTATCTGATGAGCAGTTCTTC
CSARDLRLAVSDEQFF
>NA|NA|TRBJ2-1|TRBV13
TGTGCCAGCAGCTTAGATCGCTATGAGCAGTTCTTC
CASSLDRYEQFF
>NA|many|TRBJ2-7|TRBV30
TGTGCCTGGAGACCACGGGGCGGAACCTACGGGCAGTACTTC
CAWRPRGGTYGQYF
>NA|many|TRBJ2-7|TRBV11-2
TGTGCCAGCAGCCCCCGCCCAGGGTTTCACGAGCAGTACTTC
CASSPRPGFHEQYF
>TRBD2|many|TRBJ2-3|TRBV2
TGTGCCAGCAGTGAATCTTTTCTTCCTAGCGGGAGGGGAGATACGCAGTATTTT
CASSESFLPSGRGDTQYF
>NA|few|TRBJ2-5|TRBV29-1
TGCAGCGTTGTACGACGGCAAGAGACCCAGTACTTC
CSVVRRQETQYF
>NA|many|TRBJ1-1|TRBV12-3/TRBV12-4
TGTGCCAGCAGTTTCAGGCAGGGATATATCGCTGAAGCTTTCTTT
CASSFRQGYIAEAFF
>NA|NA|TRBJ1-5|TRBV27
TGTGCCAGCAGTTCTAGACAGGTTTATCAGCCCCAGCATTTT
CASSSRQVYQPQHF